The T cell receptor (beta chain) described here comes from a study of CD8 T cells in Susac syndrome. Reverse transcription used about 0.45 to 1 ug RNA and random hexamers. TCRdb used MiXCR to reprocess the immunoSEQ multiplex PCR reads, holding one entry per CDR3 protein. The sample records a few hundred thousand distinct CDR3 sequences, 95% being singletons. The sequence derives from a human donor with multiple sclerosis. Sequencing was carried out using CD4+ T cells from PBMCs.

CDR3 nucleotide sequence: TGTGCCAGCAGCGTAACTCCGCAGACTGGGGCCAACGTCCTGACTTTC. Translating gives CASSVTPQTGANVLTF. This chain links TRBV9 with TRBJ2-6; D is ambiguous. Between the trimmed V and J ends, which lost 1 base and 2 bases, there was a span of 10 bases. The CDR3 runs to 16 residues. Germline CDR1 is SGDLS and CDR2 is YYNGEE.